A single sample is the source of the 14 T cell receptor beta chains below, sequenced in a study of T cell repertoires in cytomegalovirus infection. TCRdb ran MiXCR on the reads and lists one entry per CDR3 protein. This table holds approximately 500,000 distinct CDR3 sequences, 11% found once. The sample was PBMCs. All receptors derive from a human donor in good health (CMV status not recorded). Some clones in this sample may be carry-over from other donors' samples.

This clonotype has more than one count but fewer than ten. V usage is TRBV29-1 and J usage is TRBJ2-3; no reliable D call. The V and J ends lost 7 bases and 0 bases respectively, with 17 bases between them. Germline loops: CDR1 SQVTM, CDR2 ANQGSEA. The CDR3 runs 15 residues. CDR3: CSAAVDLTSTDTQYF. The CDR3 DNA reads as TGCAGCGCTGCCGTAGACCTAACTAGCACAGATACGCAGTATTTT.

This clonotype showed up many times. The genes are TRBV6-9 and TRBJ2-3; 7 nucleotides match TRBD1. The CDR3 totals 20 residues. Germline V gives CDR1 MNHGY, CDR2 SVAAGI. Losses at the gene ends were 2 bases for V and 1 base for J; bases not matched to a gene: 18. This CDR3 is CASSYPNNSLQGSCTDTQYF. DNA for the CDR3: TGTGCCAGCAGTTATCCCAACAACTCCCTACAGGGGTCCTGCACAGATACGCAGTATTTT.

This clonotype showed up many times. The rearrangement joins TRBV27 to TRBJ1-2; 9 nucleotides align to TRBD1. Germline lookup yields CDR1 MNHEY and CDR2 SMNVEV (reference sequence). V lost 8 bases to trimming and J lost 2 bases; unmatched junction nucleotides: 3. The CDR3 length is 13 residues. The CDR3 region has the DNA TGTGCCAGCCATGGACAGGGGAACTATGGCTACACCTTC. Its protein is CASHGQGNYGYTF.

V usage is TRBV12-3 or TRBV12-4 and J usage is TRBJ1-2; 8 bases align to TRBD1. CDR3 size: 14 residues. Trimming removed 8 bases from V and 2 bases from J; junction bases left unmatched: 7. The CDR3 DNA follows: TGTGCCAGCGGCAGGGGGCAGTTCAACTATGGCTACACCTTC. Its translation is CASGRGQFNYGYTF.

Ten or more counts support this clonotype. The genes are TRBV7-9 and TRBJ1-5; TRBD1 is a possible D gene (6 bases). This CDR3 region has 16 residues. V lost 1 base and J 1 base, leaving 11 bases between the germline ends. Germline V lookup: CDR1 SEHNR, CDR2 FQNEAQ (reference sequence). CDR3 loop: CASSLEGGKSNQPQHF. CDR3 DNA sequence: TGTGCCAGCAGCTTAGAAGGGGGGAAGAGCAATCAGCCCCAGCATTTT.

This clonotype was observed a handful of times. V is TRBV7-9 and J is TRBJ1-6; D is unclear. V lost 5 bases to trimming and J lost 3 bases, with 8 bases between them. CDR1 and CDR2 (germline): SEHNR, FQNEAQ (reference sequence). The CDR3 has 14 residues. CDR3 protein: CASSRTDYNSPLHF. The DNA for the CDR3 is TGTGCCAGCAGCCGGACTGACTATAATTCACCCCTCCACTTT. Full variable domain (remainder filled in from reference TRBV7-9 and TRBJ1-6): DTGVSQNPRHKITKRGQNVTFRCDPISEHNRLYWYRQTLGQGPEFLTYFQNEAQLEKSRLLSDRFSAERPKGSFSTLEIQRTEQGDSAMYLCASSRTDYNSPLHFGNGTRLTVT.

This clonotype occurred many times. The rearrangement joins TRBV14 to TRBJ2-7, with no clear D. CDR3 length: 13 residues. Germline CDR1 reads SGHDN; CDR2 reads FVKESK. The ends were cut back, 1 base at V and 1 base at J, with 5 bases in the middle. Here the CDR3 reads CASSQVWSYEQYF. Here the CDR3 DNA reads TGTGCCAGCAGCCAAGTCTGGTCCTACGAGCAGTACTTC.

Ten or more counts support this clonotype. The chain combines TRBV7-3 with TRBJ2-4; TRBD1 matches at 9 bases. The CDR3 has 13 residues. Germline V lookup: CDR1 SGHTA, CDR2 FQGTGA. Germline trimming cut 6 bases from V and 5 bases from J; bases unmatched to any gene: 2. The chain's CDR3 is CASSRDRENIQYF. The CDR3 DNA sequence: TGTGCCAGCAGTCGGGACAGGGAAAACATTCAGTACTTC.

This clonotype was seen ten or more times. One junction end does not reproduce the germline sequence, and a read error may be involved. The chain is built from TRBV7-7 and TRBJ2-1; D may match TRBD1 or TRBD2 (5 bases each). The CDR3 consists of 15 residues. Germline-derived CDR1 and CDR2 are SSHAT and FNYEAQ (reference sequence). The CDR3 nucleotides are TGTGCTAGCAGCTTAGGAAGGGGAGAAAACAATGAGCAGTTCTTC. Translated: CASSLGRGENNEQFF.

The rearrangement uses TRBV27 and TRBJ1-6, with D possibly matching TRBD1 (5 bases). Looked up from germline, CDR1 is MNHEY and CDR2 is SMNVEV (reference sequence). Trimming took off 5 bases at V and 10 bases at J, with 18 bases between the two ends. This CDR3 spans 15 amino acids. CDR3 nucleotide sequence: TGTGCCAGCAGTGGCCTCGGGGGAATTAACTCACCCCTCCACTTT. Translating it yields CASSGLGGINSPLHF.

This clonotype was seen ten or more times. The chain uses TRBV7-9 and TRBJ1-1, with D possibly TRBD1 on 5 matching bases. Trimming took off 0 bases at V and 0 bases at J, with 11 bases between the two ends. CDR1 and CDR2 from the germline V gene are SEHNR and FQNEAQ (reference sequence). There are 16 residues in the CDR3. The CDR3 spells CASSLAPGTVNTEAFF. The CDR3 DNA follows: TGTGCCAGCAGCTTAGCCCCGGGGACGGTGAACACTGAAGCTTTCTTT.

This clonotype was observed at least ten times. The rearrangement links TRBV11-2 to TRBJ2-7, with D uncertain. Germline CDR1 SGHAT, CDR2 FQNNGV. V was shortened by 1 base and J by 7 bases, with 17 bases between the two germline ends. The CDR3 totals 15 residues. CDR3 DNA: TGTGCCAGCAGCTTAGGCAAGGGCCCCCTACGGGAGCAGTACTTC. Protein: CASSLGKGPLREQYF.

The V gene is TRBV20-1, the J gene TRBJ2-7; TRBD2 matches at 8 bases. V was pared by 0 bases and J by 3 bases, with 7 bases of the junction left unmatched. This CDR3 is built from 15 residues. Germline CDR1 and CDR2: DFQATT and SNEGSKA (reference sequence). In nucleotides, the CDR3 is TGCAGTGCTAGAGAGCTCGGGACTAGGGGCTACGAGCAGTACTTC. It specifies CSARELGTRGYEQYF.

This clonotype has a count of ten or more. The CDR3, as DNA: TGCGCCAGTAGACAGGGATCTAGCTCCTACGAGCAGTACTTC. It yields the protein CASRQGSSSYEQYF. This chain connects TRBV23-1 to TRBJ2-7, with 7 bases matching TRBD1. TRBV23-1 is placed among ORFs of uncertain function. V gave up 9 bases and J gave up 0 bases; unmatched junction bases: 8. The CDR3 contains 14 residues.